This T cell receptor (beta chain) was identified in a study of post-analysis software for immune sequencing data. Incorporated into the TCR beta cDNA libraries were unique molecular identifiers, which served to reduce PCR and sequencing biases. TCRdb re-analysed the PCR reads in MiXCR, keeping a single row per CDR3 protein. The sample yields hundreds of thousands of distinct CDR3 sequences, approximately 53% seen once. Concerning this clonotype itself: Its antigen is unknown.

Findings and limits, study-wide: The normalized Chao1 diversity of multiple sclerosis patients was significantly lower than that of controls. TRBV5-6, TRBV5-1 and TRBV20-1 belonged to a set of about 5 TRBV segments that were more frequent in patients than controls.

Per the germline V gene, CDR1 is MNHNY and CDR2 is SVGAGI (reference sequence). Trimming pared 3 bases from V and 6 bases from J, leaving 5 bases between. CDR3 size: 12 residues. The sequence was obtained from a girl between 10 and 17 years old with multiple sclerosis. Sequencing was performed on blood. The rearrangement links TRBV6-6 to TRBJ2-2; D gene uncertain. Here the CDR3 reads CASSYVSGELFF. As DNA, the CDR3 is TGTGCCAGCAGTTATGTTTCCGGGGAGCTGTTTTTT.